This T cell receptor beta chain is drawn from a study of cytomegalovirus exposure and HLA in healthy donors. This clone was detected a few times. The PCR ran on 60 Vbeta and 13 Jbeta primers. Sequencing used immunoSEQ multiplex PCR; TCRdb keeps in-frame clones, though not all of them. The data contain some 100,000 clones, around two thirds of them singletons. Sequenced input: PBMCs. The TCR comes from a woman aged 25 to 39 in good health and CMV-seropositive.

The CDR3 sequence is CASKRAQWGQGAWETQYF. The DNA of the CDR3 is TGTGCCAGCAAGAGGGCTCAATGGGGACAGGGGGCTTGGGAGACCCAGTACTTC. This rearrangement joins TRBV2 to TRBJ2-5, with TRBD1 identical over 12 bases. Germline CDR1 is SNHLY and CDR2 is FYNNEI. Germline trimming cut 7 bases from V and 5 bases from J; bases unmatched to any gene: 17. This CDR3 has 18 residues.